The clone carrying this T cell receptor beta chain occurred once. The antigen remains unidentified. The data belong to a study of cytomegalovirus exposure and HLA in healthy donors. Study-level points and caveats: When a later analysis was performed, an Asian-associated ancestry cluster reportedly had fewer N-insertions than the approximately 690-donor mean.

It was with 60 Vbeta and 13 Jbeta primers that the PCR ran. Method: immunoSEQ multiplex PCR; TCRdb's copy keeps in-frame clones and lacks some. The table lists 110,000 to 150,000 clones, 70% to 90% of them singletons. From germline, CDR1 is SGHTA and CDR2 FQGNSA. The CDR3 has 14 residues. The germline V and J ends were trimmed by 3 bases and 12 bases, with 19 bases remaining between them. This TCR was recovered from a woman aged 40 to 55 in good health and CMV-seropositive. Sequenced sample: PBMCs. The rearrangement uses TRBV7-2 and TRBJ2-3; tentatively, D is TRBD2 (7 bases). CDR3 DNA: TGTGCCAGCAGCTTGGCAGGGGCGGGGGTTCGACAGTATTTT. As protein: CASSLAGAGVRQYF.